The 17 T cell receptor beta chains below come from one sample, sequenced in a study of beta chain features in type 1 diabetes. Study-wide results and limits: The study found moderately but significantly shorter TCRB CDR3s in all four CD4+ subsets of Type 1 diabetes patients.

What these receptors recognize is not known. Expressed TCRB transcripts were sequenced after all isolated RNA was converted to cDNA. Clones were sequenced by immunoSEQ multiplex PCR, and TCRdb holds only the in-frame ones, with some missing. Found here are 250,000 to 350,000 clones, approximately 15% of them singletons; the top ten hold 0.015%. The sample comprised naive CD4+ T cells from blood. Receptor source: a man in his late teens or twenties with type 1 diabetes.

The V gene is TRBV19, the J gene TRBJ2-5; D gene ambiguous. This CDR3 region has 13 residues. V gave up 6 bases and J gave up 0 bases, with 8 bases separating them. The germline gives CDR1 LNHDA, CDR2 SQIVND (reference sequence). CDR3 in DNA: TGTGCCAGTAGGAGCGCGTACCAAGAGACCCAGTACTTC. As protein: CASRSAYQETQYF.

The V call is TRBV27, the J call TRBJ1-2; no firm D call. Germline-derived CDR1 and CDR2 are MNHEY and SMNVEV (reference sequence). This CDR3 is 15 amino acids long. Trimming cost V 5 bases and J 4 bases, with 17 bases left between them. CDR3 coding DNA: TGTGCCAGCAGTGTACAGAAACCCCGAGTCTATGGCTACACCTTC. It is translated as CASSVQKPRVYGYTF.

This clone was seen more than once but under ten times. Distinct nucleotide sequences in the sample also encode this CDR3. This chain links TRBV5-1 with TRBJ2-1; 10 bases are shared with TRBD2. CDR3 length: 16 residues. The germline V gene encodes CDR1 SGHRS and CDR2 YFSETQ. J lost 3 bases, V lost 0 bases, and 3 bases had no gene match. The CDR3 DNA reads as TGCGCCAGCAGCTTGGTGGCTAGCGGGGGCTACAATGAGCAGTTCTTC. Protein sequence: CASSLVASGGYNEQFF.

V is TRBV28 and J is TRBJ1-1; weak D call: TRBD1 (5 bases). CDR1 MDHEN and CDR2 SYDVKM come from the germline V gene. This CDR3 comprises 13 residues. Trimming removed 6 bases from V and 8 bases from J, with 16 bases in between. In nucleotides, the CDR3 is TGTGCCAGCAGACTCCAGGGATTTGGGGAAGCTTTCTTT. Translation: CASRLQGFGEAFF. Combining the CDR3 with reference TRBV28 and TRBJ1-1 gives the whole variable domain DVKVTQSSRYLVKRTGEKVFLECVQDMDHENMFWYRQDPGLGLRLIYFSYDVKMKEKGDIPEGYSVSREKKERFSLILESASTNQTSMYLCASRLQGFGEAFFGQGTRLTVV.

V is TRBV11-3 and J is TRBJ2-7; D ambiguous. CDR1 is SGHNT, CDR2 YENEEA, per germline. The CDR3 covers 14 residues. V lost 3 bases to trimming and J lost 5 bases, with 14 bases between them. CDR3 protein: CASSFVLPPDEQYF. The CDR3 nucleotides read TGTGCCAGCAGCTTCGTACTCCCACCCGACGAGCAGTACTTC.

This clone was seen more than once but under ten times. The genes are TRBV6-1 and TRBJ2-7; D may be TRBD1 (6 bases). Germline lookup yields CDR1 MNHNS and CDR2 SASEGT. The CDR3 sequence is 13 residues long. The germline V and J ends were trimmed by 8 bases and 4 bases, with 15 bases remaining between them. In nucleotides, the CDR3 is TGTGCCAGCTTTATGAAGGGGGATTACGAGCAGTACTTC. Translating it yields CASFMKGDYEQYF.

This clone was observed a few times. The V gene is TRBV4-1, the J gene TRBJ2-7; TRBD2 might be the D (6 bases). The CDR3 runs 14 residues. Germline CDR1 reads MGHRA; CDR2 reads YSYEKL. Trimming took 3 bases from V and 2 from J, leaving 11 bases between them. CDR3 sequence reads: CASSQPRGPYEQYF. The CDR3 DNA reads as TGCGCCAGCAGCCAGCCGCGGGGCCCCTACGAGCAGTACTTC.

The CDR3 DNA reads TGTGCCAGCAGTCTCATGAGCGGGGGACAGAACACTGAAGCTTTCTTT. Translating it yields CASSLMSGGQNTEAFF. This rearrangement joins TRBV28 to TRBJ1-1; tentatively, D is TRBD1 (6 bases). The germline V and J ends were trimmed by 5 bases and 1 base, with 17 bases remaining between them. The CDR3 runs to 16 residues. CDR1 MDHEN and CDR2 SYDVKM come from the germline V gene.

This clone turned up a few times. V usage is TRBV29-1 and J usage is TRBJ1-2; D remains ambiguous. There are 15 residues in the CDR3. Looked up from germline, CDR1 is SQVTM and CDR2 is ANQGSEA. The V gene lost 4 bases and the J gene lost 0 bases, with 15 bases spanning the gap. The chain's CDR3 is CSVGGRQHTNYGYTF. The CDR3 DNA sequence: TGCAGCGTTGGAGGTCGGCAACACACTAACTATGGCTACACCTTC.

This chain uses TRBV11-2 with TRBJ2-2; 11 bases map to TRBD2. The CDR3 spans 15 residues. Germline V gives CDR1 SGHAT, CDR2 FQNNGV. V was pared by 5 bases and J by 10 bases, with 9 bases of the junction left unmatched. CDR3 nucleotide sequence: TGTGCCAGCAGCGCCTATAGCGGGGGGGACTTGGAGCTGTTTTTT. This encodes CASSAYSGGDLELFF.

The chain joins TRBV5-1 to TRBJ2-7; the match to TRBD2 covers 13 bases. Germline V gene lookup returns CDR1 SGHRS and CDR2 YFSETQ. The CDR3 loop spans 18 amino acids. The trim removed 2 bases at V and 2 bases at J, leaving 10 bases unmatched. The CDR3 here is CASSLGTSGTNWAYEQYF. The CDR3 DNA follows: TGCGCCAGCAGCTTAGGGACTAGCGGGACAAATTGGGCCTACGAGCAGTACTTC. The complete variable domain, with remaining parts taken from reference TRBV5-1 and TRBJ2-7, reads KAGVTQTPRYLIKTRGQQVTLSCSPISGHRSVSWYQQTPGQGLQFLFEYFSETQRNKGNFPGRFSGRQFSNSRSEMNVSTLELGDSALYLCASSLGTSGTNWAYEQYFGPGTRLTVT.

The rearrangement links TRBV30 to TRBJ1-5, with TRBD1 identical over 11 bases. This CDR3 has 16 amino acids. The germline V gene encodes CDR1 GTSNPN and CDR2 SVGIG (reference sequence). Trimming removed 2 bases from V and 6 bases from J; junction bases left unmatched: 9. CDR3 bases: TGTGCCTGGAGTCTAGGCGGACAGGGGGCTGGTCAGCCCCAGCATTTT. Protein: CAWSLGGQGAGQPQHF.

This clone occurred a few times. Other nucleotide sequences in the sample specify the same CDR3. This chain joins TRBV6-6 and TRBJ2-7; D call uncertain. The length of the CDR3 is 11 residues. CDR1 and CDR2 (germline): MNHNY, SVGAGI (reference sequence). V lost 4 bases and J lost 2, with 3 bases in between. The CDR3 bases are TGTGCCAGCAGTTCCACCTACGAGCAGTACTTC. This translates into CASSSTYEQYF.

The J gene is TRBJ2-7, the V gene TRBV7-2; 7 positions agree with TRBD1. The CDR3 spans 13 residues. The ends lost 5 bases at V and 2 bases at J; junction bases unmatched: 3. Per the germline V gene, CDR1 is SGHTA and CDR2 is FQGNSA. The CDR3 DNA sequence: TGTGCCAGCAGCCGGGACAGTCCCTACGAGCAGTACTTC. Residues: CASSRDSPYEQYF.

This clone has more than one count but fewer than ten. The chain employs TRBV18 and TRBJ2-3; D not resolved. CDR1 and CDR2 from the germline V gene are KGHSH and LQKENI. V lost 2 bases to trimming and J lost 2 bases, with 8 bases between them. The CDR3 runs 14 residues. CDR3 region: CASSPGSATDTQYF. DNA for the CDR3: TGTGCCAGCTCACCAGGCAGTGCCACAGATACGCAGTATTTT.

There are a few counts of this clone. The chain has TRBV28 and TRBJ2-1, with TRBD2 identical over 14 bases. The CDR3 contains 18 residues. V lost 4 bases and J lost 0; bases outside the gene matches: 5. Germline V gene lookup returns CDR1 MDHEN and CDR2 SYDVKM. The CDR3 DNA follows: TGTGCCAGCAGTTCCCCGGGGACTAGCGGGAGCTCCTACAATGAGCAGTTCTTC. Amino acids: CASSSPGTSGSSYNEQFF.

This clone was counted between two and nine times. The V and J genes are TRBV18 and TRBJ2-7; D possibly corresponds to TRBD1 (6 bases). Germline V CDR1 and CDR2: KGHSH, LQKENI. The CDR3 loop spans 13 amino acids. V was shortened by 8 bases and J by 1 base, with 12 bases between the two germline ends. The chain's CDR3 is CASTLDRSYEQYF. The CDR3 DNA follows: TGTGCCAGCACTTTAGACAGGTCCTACGAGCAGTACTTC.